This is a list of T cell receptor beta chains from one sample in a study of OX40 agonist ivuxolimab in advanced cancers. Clones were read by immunoSEQ multiplex PCR, and TCRdb kept only the in-frame ones, dropping some. The profile shows about 73,000 clones, about 81% of them singletons. The sample in question was CD4+ or CD8+ T cells sorted from blood, obtained in a trial of the OX40 agonist ivuxolimab. Every receptor here comes from an adult with an advanced solid tumor such as melanoma, head and neck, liver or kidney cancer. Both conserved end residues are part of each CDR3. D genes are given only for firm matches. Clone sizes are given selectively: once, few, many, or a class where the clone is expanded.

j_call: TRBJ2-1; d_call: .; clone_size: .; v_call: TRBV4-1; cdr3_nt: TGCGCCAGCAGATCTTCCGGGATCACAGGGCCTGGGGAGCAGTTCTTC; cdr3_aa: CASRSSGITGPGEQFF
j_call: TRBJ2-5; d_call: .; clone_size: .; v_call: TRBV7-2; cdr3_nt: TGTGCCAGCAGCTTAGTGGCGGAGAGCCAAGAGACCCAGTACTTC; cdr3_aa: CASSLVAESQETQYF
j_call: TRBJ2-5; d_call: .; clone_size: .; v_call: TRBV5-4; cdr3_nt: TGTGCCAGCAGCACGGACCTGCGGGAGACCCAGTACTTC; cdr3_aa: CASSTDLRETQYF
j_call: TRBJ2-7; d_call: TRBD2; clone_size: .; v_call: TRBV5-6; cdr3_nt: TGTGCCAGCAGCTTGGGGCGCGGGGAGCGGGGGGCGCAATACGAGCAGTACTTC; cdr3_aa: CASSLGRGERGAQYEQYF
j_call: TRBJ2-5; d_call: .; clone_size: once; v_call: TRBV7-7; cdr3_nt: TGTGCTAGCAGCTTAGTTGGGCAGGGGAAAGAGACCCAGTACTTC; cdr3_aa: CASSLVGQGKETQYF
j_call: TRBJ1-2; d_call: .; clone_size: .; v_call: TRBV19; cdr3_nt: TGTGCCACCAGGGAGCGAGGCTACACCTTC; cdr3_aa: CATRERGYTF
j_call: TRBJ1-1; d_call: .; clone_size: .; v_call: TRBV29-1; cdr3_nt: TGCAGCGTAGTGAGAAACACTGAAGCTTTCTTT; cdr3_aa: CSVVRNTEAFF
j_call: TRBJ2-3; d_call: .; clone_size: .; v_call: TRBV7-2; cdr3_nt: TGTGCCAGCAGCTTAAGGATGAGGGGCACAGATACGCAGTATTTT; cdr3_aa: CASSLRMRGTDTQYF
j_call: TRBJ2-4; d_call: TRBD2; clone_size: .; v_call: TRBV4-3; cdr3_nt: TGCGCCAGCAGCCAAGATATCCCTAGCGGGAGTCGGCTAGCCAAAAACATTCAGTACTTC; cdr3_aa: CASSQDIPSGSRLAKNIQYF
j_call: TRBJ2-6; d_call: .; clone_size: few; v_call: TRBV11-2; cdr3_nt: TGTGCCAGCAGCTTAGTGTCCGGGGCCAGCCCTTCGGGGGCCAACGTCCTGACTTTC; cdr3_aa: CASSLVSGASPSGANVLTF
j_call: TRBJ1-3; d_call: .; clone_size: .; v_call: TRBV10-3; cdr3_nt: TGTGCCTCAAAAGGAGGTCAGGTCTTCCTTGGGGACACCATATATTTT; cdr3_aa: CASKGGQVFLGDTIYF
j_call: TRBJ2-7; d_call: TRBD2; clone_size: .; v_call: TRBV6-5; cdr3_nt: TGTGCCAGCAGTTACCGGGGGGGGGCCTACGAGCAGTACTTC; cdr3_aa: CASSYRGGAYEQYF
j_call: TRBJ1-5; d_call: .; clone_size: .; v_call: TRBV5-4; cdr3_nt: TGTGCCAGCAGCTTGGCAGGTAGCAATCAGCCCCAGCATTTT; cdr3_aa: CASSLAGSNQPQHF
j_call: TRBJ1-3; d_call: .; clone_size: .; v_call: TRBV4-1; cdr3_nt: TGCGCCAGCAGCCACAGACGGACGGATTTATCTGGAAACACCATATATTTT; cdr3_aa: CASSHRRTDLSGNTIYF
j_call: TRBJ1-5; d_call: TRBD1; clone_size: .; v_call: TRBV5-5; cdr3_nt: TGTGCCAGCAGCTTGGACAGGGGGCGCAATCAGCCCCAGCATTTT; cdr3_aa: CASSLDRGRNQPQHF
j_call: TRBJ2-5; d_call: TRBD2; clone_size: once; v_call: TRBV5-1; cdr3_nt: TGCGCCAGCAGCTTAACCGGGACTAGCGGGGGGGCAAATCAAGAGACCCAGTACTTC; cdr3_aa: CASSLTGTSGGANQETQYF
j_call: TRBJ2-7; d_call: .; clone_size: .; v_call: TRBV30; cdr3_nt: TGTGCCTGGGAGGGCCGGACAGCCCCCCGGAGCTCCTACGAGCAGTACTTC; cdr3_aa: CAWEGRTAPRSSYEQYF
j_call: TRBJ2-2; d_call: TRBD1; clone_size: .; v_call: TRBV18; cdr3_nt: TGTGCCAGCTCAACCCCGACAGGGGTGGACACCGGGGAGCTGTTTTTT; cdr3_aa: CASSTPTGVDTGELFF
j_call: TRBJ2-1; d_call: .; clone_size: .; v_call: TRBV7-3; cdr3_nt: TGTGCCAGCAGCTTACGTAGCGCAGCCTACAATGAGCAGTTCTTC; cdr3_aa: CASSLRSAAYNEQFF
j_call: TRBJ2-1; d_call: .; clone_size: .; v_call: TRBV12-5; cdr3_nt: TGTGCTAGTGGTTTGGTACCAGCGGCGGGGCAGTTCTTC; cdr3_aa: CASGLVPAAGQFF
j_call: TRBJ1-2; d_call: .; clone_size: .; v_call: TRBV19; cdr3_nt: TGTGCCAGTAGTATAGGGGCGGGGTATGGCTACACCTTC; cdr3_aa: CASSIGAGYGYTF
j_call: TRBJ1-2; d_call: .; clone_size: few; v_call: TRBV10-3; cdr3_nt: TGTGCCATCAGTGAGTCCTCTGGCTACACCTTC; cdr3_aa: CAISESSGYTF
j_call: TRBJ2-2; d_call: .; clone_size: .; v_call: TRBV11-2; cdr3_nt: TGTGCCAGCAGCTTGGAGACAGTGAACACCGGGGAGCTGTTTTTT; cdr3_aa: CASSLETVNTGELFF
j_call: TRBJ1-5; d_call: TRBD1; clone_size: .; v_call: TRBV15; cdr3_nt: TGTGCCACCAGCAGAGCGGACAGGGGACATCAGCCCCAGCATTTT; cdr3_aa: CATSRADRGHQPQHF
j_call: TRBJ1-5; d_call: TRBD1; clone_size: .; v_call: TRBV30; cdr3_nt: TGTGCCTGGAGTGGAAAGGGACAGATTAATCAGCCCCAGCATTTT; cdr3_aa: CAWSGKGQINQPQHF
j_call: TRBJ2-7; d_call: TRBD2; clone_size: .; v_call: TRBV5-1; cdr3_nt: TGCGCCAGCACTATTAGCGGGGACTACGAGCAGTACTTC; cdr3_aa: CASTISGDYEQYF
j_call: TRBJ2-3; d_call: TRBD2; clone_size: once; v_call: TRBV10-1; cdr3_nt: TGCGCCAGCAGTGGAAGACTAGCGGGGGGGACTAGCACAGATACGCAGTATTTT; cdr3_aa: CASSGRLAGGTSTDTQYF
j_call: TRBJ1-5; d_call: .; clone_size: .; v_call: TRBV19; cdr3_nt: TGTGCCAGTACGGACAGAAATCAGCCCCAGCATTTT; cdr3_aa: CASTDRNQPQHF
j_call: TRBJ1-2; d_call: .; clone_size: few; v_call: TRBV5-1; cdr3_nt: TGCGCCAGCAGCTTTGGTACCCGTTCTAACTATGGCTACACCTTC; cdr3_aa: CASSFGTRSNYGYTF
j_call: TRBJ2-3; d_call: .; clone_size: few; v_call: TRBV25-1; cdr3_nt: TGTGCCAGCCGGAGGGGCACAGATACGCAGTATTTT; cdr3_aa: CASRRGTDTQYF
j_call: TRBJ1-2; d_call: TRBD1; clone_size: .; v_call: TRBV4-3; cdr3_nt: TGCGCCAGCAGCCACGGACAGGGGTCTTTTCACTATGGCTACACCTTC; cdr3_aa: CASSHGQGSFHYGYTF
j_call: TRBJ1-2; d_call: .; clone_size: few; v_call: TRBV5-1; cdr3_nt: TGCGCCAGCAGCGAAGACTCTAACTATGGCTACACCTTC; cdr3_aa: CASSEDSNYGYTF
j_call: TRBJ1-2; d_call: TRBD1; clone_size: .; v_call: TRBV5-4; cdr3_nt: TGTGCCAGCAGCTTGGGATCCCAGGGGGCGGGAGGCTACACCTTC; cdr3_aa: CASSLGSQGAGGYTF
j_call: TRBJ1-5; d_call: TRBD1; clone_size: .; v_call: TRBV6-5; cdr3_nt: TGTGCCAGCAGTTACTCAGGGGGCAGCAATCAGCCCCAGCATTTT; cdr3_aa: CASSYSGGSNQPQHF
j_call: TRBJ1-2; d_call: .; clone_size: .; v_call: TRBV4-2; cdr3_nt: TGTGCCAGCAGCCATACGTCACTTGGACCTGGGGGATATGGCTACACCTTC; cdr3_aa: CASSHTSLGPGGYGYTF
j_call: TRBJ1-2; d_call: TRBD1; clone_size: .; v_call: TRBV5-6; cdr3_nt: TGTGCCAGCAGGTGGGGGGACAGACCTAACTATGGCTACACCTTC; cdr3_aa: CASRWGDRPNYGYTF
j_call: TRBJ2-6; d_call: TRBD2; clone_size: .; v_call: TRBV27; cdr3_nt: TGTGCCAGCAGTTCCCTCTGGGCGGGGGGATCCTCTGGGGCCAACGTCCTGACTTTC; cdr3_aa: CASSSLWAGGSSGANVLTF
j_call: TRBJ1-4; d_call: .; clone_size: .; v_call: TRBV30; cdr3_nt: TGTGCCTGGAGTACTCCGGGACGGACAAATGAAAAACTGTTTTTT; cdr3_aa: CAWSTPGRTNEKLFF
j_call: TRBJ1-2; d_call: .; clone_size: .; v_call: TRBV6-5; cdr3_nt: TGTGCCAGCAGAACGAAGGGGGAATACTATGGCTACACCTTC; cdr3_aa: CASRTKGEYYGYTF
j_call: TRBJ2-7; d_call: .; clone_size: .; v_call: TRBV6-6; cdr3_nt: TGTGCCAGCAGGGCAGGCGGGAACGAGCAGTACTTC; cdr3_aa: CASRAGGNEQYF
j_call: TRBJ1-5; d_call: .; clone_size: few; v_call: TRBV7-2; cdr3_nt: TGTGCCAGCAGCCCATTTGAGTCCAATCAGCCCCAGCATTTT; cdr3_aa: CASSPFESNQPQHF
j_call: TRBJ2-7; d_call: .; clone_size: .; v_call: TRBV7-9; cdr3_nt: TGTGCCAGCAGCTTAGTTGGTCTACCGCGCGGAAAGTACTTC; cdr3_aa: CASSLVGLPRGKYF
j_call: TRBJ1-5; d_call: .; clone_size: .; v_call: TRBV5-1; cdr3_nt: TGCGCCAGCAGCCCCGAGGGAGGGGGGTATCAGCCCCAGCATTTT; cdr3_aa: CASSPEGGGYQPQHF
j_call: TRBJ2-7; d_call: TRBD2; clone_size: .; v_call: TRBV6-5; cdr3_nt: TGTGCCAGCAGTTCGAATAGCGGGCTTGGGGCTCACGAGCAGTACTTC; cdr3_aa: CASSSNSGLGAHEQYF
j_call: TRBJ1-3; d_call: TRBD1; clone_size: .; v_call: TRBV5-1; cdr3_nt: TGCGCCAGCAGCGCGGGACAGGGTAACGGAAACACCATATATTTT; cdr3_aa: CASSAGQGNGNTIYF
j_call: TRBJ1-5; d_call: .; clone_size: once; v_call: TRBV7-2; cdr3_nt: TGTGCCAGCAGCTTAGCCGGGGGCAAGGGTCAGCCCCAGCATTTT; cdr3_aa: CASSLAGGKGQPQHF
j_call: TRBJ1-4; d_call: TRBD1; clone_size: .; v_call: TRBV5-8; cdr3_nt: TGTGCCAGCAGCTTGGCCGGGACAGGTCGGGAAAAACTGTTTTTT; cdr3_aa: CASSLAGTGREKLFF
j_call: TRBJ2-7; d_call: TRBD1; clone_size: .; v_call: TRBV19; cdr3_nt: TGTGCCAGTAGCGACAGGGGGCCAGGCGAGCAGTACTTC; cdr3_aa: CASSDRGPGEQYF
j_call: TRBJ1-5; d_call: .; clone_size: once; v_call: TRBV7-2; cdr3_nt: TGTGCCAGCAGCTTAGGCCGGGAGGGACAGCCCCAGCATTTT; cdr3_aa: CASSLGREGQPQHF
j_call: TRBJ2-1; d_call: .; clone_size: .; v_call: TRBV7-2; cdr3_nt: TGTGCCAGCAGCCCTCGACTAACGGGAAGGCCTACGGATGAGCAGTTCTTC; cdr3_aa: CASSPRLTGRPTDEQFF
j_call: TRBJ1-2; d_call: .; clone_size: .; v_call: TRBV19; cdr3_nt: TGTGCCAGTAGTACGCCCCTCAAGGGCTACACCTTC; cdr3_aa: CASSTPLKGYTF
j_call: TRBJ2-2; d_call: TRBD1; clone_size: .; v_call: TRBV11-3; cdr3_nt: TGTGCCAGCACTCAAGGACAGGCGAACACCGGGGAGCTGTTTTTT; cdr3_aa: CASTQGQANTGELFF
j_call: TRBJ1-1; d_call: .; clone_size: medium-sized; v_call: TRBV4-1; cdr3_nt: TGCGCCAGCAAGGGACACCGGAACACTGAAGCTTTCTTT; cdr3_aa: CASKGHRNTEAFF
j_call: TRBJ2-1; d_call: .; clone_size: .; v_call: TRBV9; cdr3_nt: TGTGCCAGCAGCGTAGGTGTGGGTAGCTCCTACAATGAGCAGTTCTTC; cdr3_aa: CASSVGVGSSYNEQFF